This T cell receptor (beta chain) stems from a study of blood T cells in healthy people across ages (dated by TCRdb to 2014 to 2015). General notes on the study: Template switching captured roughly one uniquely barcoded TCR beta cDNA molecule per two T cells in model experiments. The donors were divided into four age groups: young (average approximately 17 years), middle-aged (around 37), aged (roughly 66) and long-lived (more than 75). Donors of different ages were randomly distributed across sequencing lanes to avoid experimental bias. The study measured age-related changes in TCR beta repertoire diversity using deep sequencing normalized with unique cDNA molecular identifiers. Two additional independent replicas of 1 million unique cDNA reads from the same blood draw were analyzed for two donors (one aged 18 to 29 and one aged 80 or older).

The investigation overall reported the following: Because the CMV infection status of the donors was unknown, age-related changes in expanded clonotypes may potentially have been confounded. Compared with the aged group, the long-lived group had more naive CD4+ T cells, fewer expanded clones and increased TCR diversity, a pattern suggesting age selection. Observed TCR beta diversity per million T cells fell roughly linearly with age, and a significant reduction was already apparent by age roughly 41. Estimates of total diversity based on one million sequenced T cells were regarded as lower bounds and as underestimates. A strong correlation was found between observed TCR beta diversity and the percentage of naive T cells measured by flow cytometry. Because profiling used bulk unsorted PBMCs, naive and antigen-experienced compartments could not be compared conclusively.

V is pruned by 10 bases and J by 2 bases, leaving 25 bases of the junction without a gene match. CDR3 length: 19 amino acids, cysteine to phenylalanine. Only CDR3 DNA is held: 57 bases, read in frame from base 1. CDR1 and CDR2 (LGHNA, YSLEER) derive from the germline V gene. The donors were some 39 Caucasian individuals from Russia, aged roughly 6 to 95 years, who were systemically healthy. About 10 milliliters of peripheral blood were drawn from each donor into EDTA-treated Vacutainer tubes. Ficoll-Paque density-gradient centrifugation was used to isolate PBMCs, with at least 7 million per sample. Total RNA was extracted from PBMCs with Trizol reagent, with at least 6 micrograms obtained per sample. For every donor, an aliquot of PBMCs went through flow cytometry to measure the percentages of naive CD45RAhigh/CD27high T cells. In its sample, this clonotype was seen many times. There is no known antigen for this receptor. No much larger clone exists at a distance of one base, and base qualities are not known.

Library construction relied on 5' RACE. Sequencing took place on an Illumina HiSeq 2500. A second PCR of 7 to 11 cycles was performed with a sample-barcoded 5' primer and a J-beta primer mix. Each TCR beta cDNA molecule received a unique molecular identifier from a template-switch 5' adaptor carrying 12 random nucleotides. At least 2.5 million CDR3-containing paired-end reads were obtained from each sample. The Mint cDNA synthesis kit, primed by a TRBC-specific oligonucleotide, was used to synthesize first-strand cDNA from all RNA. All cDNA was treated with uracil-DNA glycosylase and then went through a first 18-cycle PCR with the universal primers M1SS and BC2_uni_R. The original pipeline was this. Normalization of each sample was performed by random selection of 1 million high-quality reads, each carrying a distinct molecular identifier. Reads with shared molecular identifiers were discarded instead of being binned into consensus sequences. MiTCR, run with a Q25 quality threshold and the strictest error-elimination algorithm, handled CDR3 identification, clonotype clustering and error correction. A nonparametric unseen species model with Euler transformation was used to estimate lower-bound total TCR beta diversity. The public reads were run again by TCRdb, first through fastp at Q25 and then through MiXCR, and only productive beta chains were kept. Every entry covers one CDR3 protein and lists the most common genes and DNA from its rows. TCRdb's processing, not the authors' own work, is the source of the V and J calls. The sample records around 1,700,000 distinct CDR3 sequences, 28% of which are singletons. The leading ten clones occupy more than 6% of the sample.

The rearranged chain carries TRBV4-3 and TRBJ2-7; 8 middle bases align to TRBD2. Specimen: blood. The clonotype originates from a woman in her thirties in good health. The nucleotide sequence reads TGCGCCACCGCGGATATGTGTGCAACTAGCGGACTGAAGACCTACGAGCAGTACTTC. It codes for CATADMCATSGLKTYEQYF.